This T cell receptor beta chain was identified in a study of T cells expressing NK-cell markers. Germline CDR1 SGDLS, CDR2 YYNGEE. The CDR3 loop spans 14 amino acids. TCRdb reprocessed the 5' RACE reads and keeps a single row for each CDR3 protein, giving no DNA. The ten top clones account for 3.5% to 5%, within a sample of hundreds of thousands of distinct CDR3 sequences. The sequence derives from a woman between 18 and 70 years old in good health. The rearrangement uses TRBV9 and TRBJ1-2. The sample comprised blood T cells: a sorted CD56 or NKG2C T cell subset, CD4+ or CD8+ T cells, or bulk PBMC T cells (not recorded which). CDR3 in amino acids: CASSVELGNYGYTF.